This record looks at one T cell receptor (beta chain) sequence and its context. The CDR3 is 16 residues long. J was trimmed by 3 bases and V by 0 bases; bases with no gene match: 6. The germline V gene has CDR1 SGDLS and CDR2 YYNGEE. The repertoire was sequenced with immunoSEQ multiplex PCR; TCRdb's copy has only in-frame clones and lacks some. The data contain almost 55,000 clones, around 78% of them singletons. This sample was included in a study of blood T cell repertoires in COVID-19. Sequencing used peripheral blood. The chain couples TRBV9 to TRBJ2-5; TRBD2 agrees at 9 bases. The TCR originated in a human donor in a cohort sampled during active COVID-19. CDR3 loop: CASSVGGGASKETQYF. The CDR3 DNA is TGTGCCAGCAGCGTAGGCGGGGGGGCGAGTAAAGAGACCCAGTACTTC.